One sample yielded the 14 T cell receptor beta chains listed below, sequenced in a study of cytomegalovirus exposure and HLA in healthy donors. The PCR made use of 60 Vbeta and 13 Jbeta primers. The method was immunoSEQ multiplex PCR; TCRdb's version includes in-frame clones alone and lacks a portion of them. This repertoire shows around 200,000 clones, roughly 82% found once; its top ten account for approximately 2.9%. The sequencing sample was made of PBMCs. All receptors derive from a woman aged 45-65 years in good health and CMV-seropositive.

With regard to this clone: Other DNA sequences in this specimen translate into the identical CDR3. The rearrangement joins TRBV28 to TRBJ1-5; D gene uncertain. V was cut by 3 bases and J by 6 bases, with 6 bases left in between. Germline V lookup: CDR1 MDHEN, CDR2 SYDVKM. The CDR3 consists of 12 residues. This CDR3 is CASSFPIQPQHF. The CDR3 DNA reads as TGTGCCAGCAGTTTCCCAATTCAGCCCCAGCATTTT.

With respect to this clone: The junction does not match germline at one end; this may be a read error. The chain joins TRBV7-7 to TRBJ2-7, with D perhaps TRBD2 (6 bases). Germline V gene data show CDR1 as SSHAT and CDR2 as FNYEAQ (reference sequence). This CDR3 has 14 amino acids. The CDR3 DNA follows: TGTGCTAGCAGCTTCTTAGCGGAACCCTACGAGCAGTACTTC. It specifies CASSFLAEPYEQYF.

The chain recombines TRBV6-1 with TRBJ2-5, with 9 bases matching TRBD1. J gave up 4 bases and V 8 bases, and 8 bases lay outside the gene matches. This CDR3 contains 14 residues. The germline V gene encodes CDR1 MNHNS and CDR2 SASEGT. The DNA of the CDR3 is TGTGCCAGCGGACTCACAGGGGGCTCAGAGACCCAGTACTTC. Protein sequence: CASGLTGGSETQYF.

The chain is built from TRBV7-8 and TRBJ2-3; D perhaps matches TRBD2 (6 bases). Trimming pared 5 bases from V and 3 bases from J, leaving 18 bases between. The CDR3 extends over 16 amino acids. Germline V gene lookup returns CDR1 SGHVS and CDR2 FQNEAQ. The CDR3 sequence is CASSHLTVAGTDTQYF. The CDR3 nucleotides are TGTGCCAGCAGCCACCTCACGGTTGCGGGGACAGATACGCAGTATTTT.

The CDR3 DNA reads as TGTGCCAGCAGCCAGCGTGAAAAGTCGGGGGAGCTGTTTTTT. Amino acids: CASSQREKSGELFF. This chain joins TRBV6-5 and TRBJ2-2; D not resolved. The V and J ends lost 6 bases and 8 bases respectively, with 16 bases between them. The CDR3 totals 14 residues. Germline V gene lookup returns CDR1 MNHEY and CDR2 SVGAGI.

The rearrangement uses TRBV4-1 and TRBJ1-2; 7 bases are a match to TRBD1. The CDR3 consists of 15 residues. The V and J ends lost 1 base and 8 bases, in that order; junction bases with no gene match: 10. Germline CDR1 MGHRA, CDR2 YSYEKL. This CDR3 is CASSQVGTAFGGYTF. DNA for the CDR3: TGCGCCAGCAGCCAAGTAGGGACAGCCTTCGGCGGCTACACCTTC.

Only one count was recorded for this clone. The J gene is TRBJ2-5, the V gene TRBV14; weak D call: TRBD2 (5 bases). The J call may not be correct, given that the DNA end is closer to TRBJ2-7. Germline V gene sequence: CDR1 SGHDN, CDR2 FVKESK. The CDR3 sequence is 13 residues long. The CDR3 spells CASSRGQVHEQYF. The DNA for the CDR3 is TGTGCCAGCAGCCGAGGGCAGGTTCACGAGCAGTACTTC.

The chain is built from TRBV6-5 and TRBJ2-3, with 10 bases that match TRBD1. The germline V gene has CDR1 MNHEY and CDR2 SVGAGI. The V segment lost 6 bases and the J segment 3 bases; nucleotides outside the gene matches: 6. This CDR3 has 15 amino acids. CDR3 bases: TGTGCCAGCAGGGGCCGGACAGGGGGTACAGATACGCAGTATTTT. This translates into CASRGRTGGTDTQYF.

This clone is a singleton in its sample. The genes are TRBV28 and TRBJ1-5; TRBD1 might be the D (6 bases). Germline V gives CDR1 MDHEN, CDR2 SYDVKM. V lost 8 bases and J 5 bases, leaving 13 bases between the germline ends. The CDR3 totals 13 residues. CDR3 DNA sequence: TGTGCCAGCCGGACAGACAGATATCAGCCCCAGCATTTT. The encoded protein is CASRTDRYQPQHF.

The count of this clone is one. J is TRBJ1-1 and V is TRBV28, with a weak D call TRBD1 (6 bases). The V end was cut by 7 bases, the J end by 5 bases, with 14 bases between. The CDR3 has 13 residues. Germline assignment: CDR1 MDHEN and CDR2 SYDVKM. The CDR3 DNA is TGTGCCAGCAACCTAGGGGGGGCGACTGAAGCTTTCTTT. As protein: CASNLGGATEAFF.

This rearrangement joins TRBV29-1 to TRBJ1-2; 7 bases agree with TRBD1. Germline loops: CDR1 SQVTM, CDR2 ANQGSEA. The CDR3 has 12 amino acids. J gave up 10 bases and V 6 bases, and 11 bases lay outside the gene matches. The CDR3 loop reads CSVRGQEGAYTF. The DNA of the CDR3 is TGCAGCGTCCGCGGACAGGAAGGGGCCTACACCTTC.

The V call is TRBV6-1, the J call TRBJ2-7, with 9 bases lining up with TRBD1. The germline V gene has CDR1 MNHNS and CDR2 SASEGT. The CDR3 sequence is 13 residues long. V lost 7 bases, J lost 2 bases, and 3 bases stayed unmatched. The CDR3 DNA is TGTGCCAGCAACGGACAGGGGACCTACGAGCAGTACTTC. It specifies CASNGQGTYEQYF.

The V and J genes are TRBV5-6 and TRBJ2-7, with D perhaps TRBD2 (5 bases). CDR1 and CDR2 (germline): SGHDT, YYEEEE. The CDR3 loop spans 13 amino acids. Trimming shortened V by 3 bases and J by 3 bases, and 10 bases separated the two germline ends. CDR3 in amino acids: CASSSGSRYEQYF. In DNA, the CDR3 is TGTGCCAGCAGCTCGGGATCCCGCTACGAGCAGTACTTC.

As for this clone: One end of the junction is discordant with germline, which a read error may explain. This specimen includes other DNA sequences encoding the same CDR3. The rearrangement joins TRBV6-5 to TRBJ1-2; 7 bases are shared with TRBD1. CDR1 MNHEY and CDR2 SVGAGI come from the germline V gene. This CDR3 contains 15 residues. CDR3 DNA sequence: TGTGCCAGCACCCCCTCGACAGGGATCCTCTATGGCTACACTTTC. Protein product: CASTPSTGILYGYTF.